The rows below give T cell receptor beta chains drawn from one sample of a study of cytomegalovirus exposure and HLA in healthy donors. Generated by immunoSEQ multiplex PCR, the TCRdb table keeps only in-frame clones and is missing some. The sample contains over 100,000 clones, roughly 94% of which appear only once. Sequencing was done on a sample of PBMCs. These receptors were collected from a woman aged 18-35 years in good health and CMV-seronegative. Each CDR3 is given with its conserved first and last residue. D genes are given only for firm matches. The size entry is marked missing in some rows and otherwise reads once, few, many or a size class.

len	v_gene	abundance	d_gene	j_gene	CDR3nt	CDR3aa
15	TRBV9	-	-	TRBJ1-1	TGTGCCAGCAGCGTAGGAGGAGGGGCGAACACTGAAGCTTTCTTT	CASSVGGGANTEAFF
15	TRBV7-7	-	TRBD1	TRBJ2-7	TGTGCTAGCAGCCCGGGGACAGGGGGAATCGACGAGCAGTACTTC	CASSPGTGGIDEQYF
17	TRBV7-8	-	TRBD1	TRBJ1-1	TGTGCCAGCAGCTTAGTAGAGGGGACAGGGATGTACACTGAAGCTTTCTTT	CASSLVEGTGMYTEAFF
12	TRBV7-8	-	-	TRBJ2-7	TGTGCCAGCAGCTTAGCGGCCGATCAGCAGTACTTC	CASSLAADQQYF
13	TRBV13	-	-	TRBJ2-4	TGTGCCAGCAGCTGGGCTAGCGAAAACATTCAGTACTTC	CASSWASENIQYF
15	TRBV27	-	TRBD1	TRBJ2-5	TGTGCCAGCAGTTTAAGGGGGCGCAGTTGGGAGACCCAGTACTTC	CASSLRGRSWETQYF
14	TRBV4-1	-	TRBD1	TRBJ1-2	TGCGCCAGCAGCCGGACAGGGGCGATGGGTGGCTACACCTTC	CASSRTGAMGGYTF
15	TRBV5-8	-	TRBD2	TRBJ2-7	TGTGCCAGCAGCCCCGGGACTAGCGGGTACTACGAGCAGTACTTC	CASSPGTSGYYEQYF
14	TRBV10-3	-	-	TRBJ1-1	TGTGCCATCAGATCTCAGGAAGGGAACACTGAAGCTTTCTTT	CAIRSQEGNTEAFF
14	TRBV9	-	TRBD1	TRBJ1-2	TGTGCCAGCAGCGCTGGAGGGACAGTCTATGGCTACACCTTC	CASSAGGTVYGYTF
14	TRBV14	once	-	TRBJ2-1	TGTGCCAGCAGCCTTACTAGCATCTACAATGAGCAGTTCTTC	CASSLTSIYNEQFF
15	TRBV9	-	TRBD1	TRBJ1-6	TGTGCCAGCAGCGTGGCAGGGGGCCAGAATTCACCCCTCCACTTT	CASSVAGGQNSPLHF
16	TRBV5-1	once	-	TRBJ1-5	TGCGCCAGCAGCTTGGGGACGGGGAATAGCAATCAGCCCCAGCATTTT	CASSLGTGNSNQPQHF
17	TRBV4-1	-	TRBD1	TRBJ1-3	TGCGCCAGCAGCCGAGTGACAGGGAAAGACGCTGGAAACACCATATATTTT	CASSRVTGKDAGNTIYF
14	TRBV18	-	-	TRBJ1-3	TGTGCCAGCTCACCCAATCCCCCTGGAAACACCATATATTTT	CASSPNPPGNTIYF
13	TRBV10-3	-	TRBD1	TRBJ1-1	TGTGCCATCAGGGGGACAGCGAACACTGAAGCTTTCTTT	CAIRGTANTEAFF
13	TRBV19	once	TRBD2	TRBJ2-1	TGTGCCAGTACAAGCGGGAATTACAATGAGCAGTTCTTC	CASTSGNYNEQFF
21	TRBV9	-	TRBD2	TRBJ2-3	TGTGCCAGCAGCGTATCCCGAAAGGGAGCGGGGGGGCTCCAAAGCACAGATACGCAGTATTTT	CASSVSRKGAGGLQSTDTQYF
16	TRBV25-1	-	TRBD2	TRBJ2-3	TGTGCCAGCAGCGGGCTTCTAGCGGGAGGGCCAGATACGCAGTATTTT	CASSGLLAGGPDTQYF
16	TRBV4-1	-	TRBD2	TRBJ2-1	TGCGCCAGCAGCCAAGAGCTAGCGGGGGGGGACAATGAGCAGTTCTTC	CASSQELAGGDNEQFF
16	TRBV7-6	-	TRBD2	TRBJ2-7	TGTGCCAGCAGCTTGACTGGGACTAGCGGGATGTCCGAGCAGTACTTC	CASSLTGTSGMSEQYF
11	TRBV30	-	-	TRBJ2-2	TGTGCCTGGAGTGTACTCGGGGAGCTGTTTTTT	CAWSVLGELFF
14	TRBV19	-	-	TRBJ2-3	TGTGCCAGTAAAGCTCCCAGCGGCGCAGATACGCAGTATTTT	CASKAPSGADTQYF
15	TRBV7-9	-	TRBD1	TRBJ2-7	TGTGCCAGCAGCTTAGAGTCAGGGGGTAGCTACGAGCAGTACTTC	CASSLESGGSYEQYF
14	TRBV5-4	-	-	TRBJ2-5	TGTGCCAGCAGCTTGGCCCCCGGGGAAGAGACCCAGTACTTC	CASSLAPGEETQYF
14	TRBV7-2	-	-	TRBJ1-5	TGTGCCAGCAGCCCCTTTGACAGTCATCAGCCCCAGCATTTT	CASSPFDSHQPQHF
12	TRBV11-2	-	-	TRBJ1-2	TGTGCCAGCAGCTTAGGGGGCCCTGGCTACACCTTC	CASSLGGPGYTF
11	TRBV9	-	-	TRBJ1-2	TGTGCCAGCAGTCGAGAATTTGGCTACACCTTC	CASSREFGYTF
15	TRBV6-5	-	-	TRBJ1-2	TGTGCCAGCAGAGGCAAGAGACAGGACCGCTATGGCTACACCTTC	CASRGKRQDRYGYTF
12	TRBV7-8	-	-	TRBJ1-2	TGTGCCAGCAGCTTCTCGAGGGGGGGCTACACCTTC	CASSFSRGGYTF
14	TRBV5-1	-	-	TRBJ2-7	TGCGCCAGCAGCTTGGTACAGGGATTCGACGAGCAGTACTTC	CASSLVQGFDEQYF
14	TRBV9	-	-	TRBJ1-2	TGTGCCAGCACCCCCCTCCCGGTGGACTATGGCTACACCTTC	CASTPLPVDYGYTF
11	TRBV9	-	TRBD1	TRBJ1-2	TGCGCCACGGAGGGGGCGAGTGGCTACACCTTC	CATEGASGYTF
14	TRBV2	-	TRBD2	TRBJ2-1	TGTGCCAGCACGAAGGCTAGCGGGAGGGCCTATGAGTTCTTC	CASTKASGRAYEFF
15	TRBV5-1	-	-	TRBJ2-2	TGCGCCAGCAGCGGAAACAGGGTCTCCGACGGGGAGCTGTTTTTT	CASSGNRVSDGELFF
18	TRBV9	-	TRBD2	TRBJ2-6	TGTGCCAGCAGCGTAGGTACGGGAGGGCCCTCGTTGGCCAACGTCCTGACTTTC	CASSVGTGGPSLANVLTF
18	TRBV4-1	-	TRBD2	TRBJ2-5	TGCGCCAGCAGCCAAGAGGGTAGCGGAGCGGGGGAGCAAGAGACCCAGTACTTC	CASSQEGSGAGEQETQYF
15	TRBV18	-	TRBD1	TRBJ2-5	TGTGCCAGCTCGGGAGGACAGGGTGGCCGAGAGACCCAGTACTTC	CASSGGQGGRETQYF
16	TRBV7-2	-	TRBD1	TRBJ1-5	TGTGCCAGCAGCCCGTGGACAGGAAATTCCAATCAGCCCCAGCATTTT	CASSPWTGNSNQPQHF
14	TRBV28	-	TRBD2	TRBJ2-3	TGTGCCAGCAGTTTAACACGGGGGGGGGATACGCAGTATTTT	CASSLTRGGDTQYF
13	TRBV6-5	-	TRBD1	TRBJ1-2	TGTGCCAGCAGACTGACAGGGCGCTATGGCTACACCTTC	CASRLTGRYGYTF
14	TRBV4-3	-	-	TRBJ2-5	TGCGCCAGCACCCTCTTTCAAGGGGAAGAGACCCAGTACTTC	CASTLFQGEETQYF